This TCR beta chain originates from a study of blood T cell repertoires in COVID-19. Study in general: PBMCs, B-cell-depleted T cells, or T cells provided the cDNA or gDNA that made up the material.

V lost 7 bases and J lost 6, with 7 bases in between. The V gene's germline CDR1 is MDHEN and CDR2 SYDVKM. The CDR3 has 11 residues. Generated by immunoSEQ multiplex PCR, the TCRdb table keeps only in-frame clones and is missing some. The sample records about 170,000 clones, roughly 88% being singletons. The rearrangement links TRBV28 to TRBJ2-4, with D possibly matching TRBD1 (5 bases). Sequenced: peripheral blood. This receptor was taken from a man younger than 35 with COVID-19, enrolled during active disease. CDR3 nucleotide sequence: TGTGCCAGCACGCAGGGAAACATTCAGTACTTC. It translates to CASTQGNIQYF.